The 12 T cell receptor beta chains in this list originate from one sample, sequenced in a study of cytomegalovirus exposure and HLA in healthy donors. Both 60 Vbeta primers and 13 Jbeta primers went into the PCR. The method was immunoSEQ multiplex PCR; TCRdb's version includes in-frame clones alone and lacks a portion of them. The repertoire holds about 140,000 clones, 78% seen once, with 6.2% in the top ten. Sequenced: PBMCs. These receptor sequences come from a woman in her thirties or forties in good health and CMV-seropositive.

DNA of the CDR3: TGTGCCAGCAGTGGAATGTCTCTCGGGGAGTTCTTC. It specifies CASSGMSLGEFF. The chain is built from TRBV2 and TRBJ2-1; TRBD2 might be the D (5 bases). The V gene lost 4 bases and the J gene lost 14 bases, with 15 bases spanning the gap. The CDR3 runs 12 residues. Germline CDR1 SNHLY, CDR2 FYNNEI.

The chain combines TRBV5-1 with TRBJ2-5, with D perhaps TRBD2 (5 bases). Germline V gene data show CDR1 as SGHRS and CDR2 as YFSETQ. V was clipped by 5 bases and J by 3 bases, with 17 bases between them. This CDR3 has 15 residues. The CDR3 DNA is TGCGCCAGCAGAAGGACCAGCGGATTAAAAGAGACCCAGTACTTC. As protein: CASRRTSGLKETQYF.

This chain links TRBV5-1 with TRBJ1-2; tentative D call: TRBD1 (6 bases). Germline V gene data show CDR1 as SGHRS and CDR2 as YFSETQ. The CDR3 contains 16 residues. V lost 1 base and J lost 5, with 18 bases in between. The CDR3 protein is CASSLLSHGTNYGYTF. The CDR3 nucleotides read TGCGCCAGCAGCTTGTTGTCGCACGGGACAAATTATGGCTACACCTTC.

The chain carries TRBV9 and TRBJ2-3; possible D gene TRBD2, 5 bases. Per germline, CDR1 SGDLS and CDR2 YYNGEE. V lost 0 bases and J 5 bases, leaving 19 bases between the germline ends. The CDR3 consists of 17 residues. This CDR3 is CASSVGTGLSSRDTQYF. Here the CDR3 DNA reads TGTGCCAGCAGCGTAGGCACGGGGTTATCTTCGCGAGATACGCAGTATTTT.

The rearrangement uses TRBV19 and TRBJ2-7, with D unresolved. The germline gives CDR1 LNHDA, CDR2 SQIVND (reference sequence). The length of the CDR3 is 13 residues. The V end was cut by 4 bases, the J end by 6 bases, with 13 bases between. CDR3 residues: CASSNQVMGEQYF. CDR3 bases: TGTGCCAGTAGTAATCAGGTTATGGGCGAGCAGTACTTC.

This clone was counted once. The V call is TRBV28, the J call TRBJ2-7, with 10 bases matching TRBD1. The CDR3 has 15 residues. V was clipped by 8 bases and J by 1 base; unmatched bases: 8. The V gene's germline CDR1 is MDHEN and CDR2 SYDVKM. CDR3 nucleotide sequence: TGTGCCAGCCACACCGGGACAGGGGTTTCCTACGAGCAGTACTTC. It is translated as CASHTGTGVSYEQYF.

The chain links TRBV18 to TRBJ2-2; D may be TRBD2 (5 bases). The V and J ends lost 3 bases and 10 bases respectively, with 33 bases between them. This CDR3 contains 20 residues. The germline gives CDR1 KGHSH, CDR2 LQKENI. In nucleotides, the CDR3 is TGTGCCAGCTCACCTACATCACAGCGTCTAGCCCTCATTGTCGCCGAGGAGCTGTTTTTT. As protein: CASSPTSQRLALIVAEELFF.

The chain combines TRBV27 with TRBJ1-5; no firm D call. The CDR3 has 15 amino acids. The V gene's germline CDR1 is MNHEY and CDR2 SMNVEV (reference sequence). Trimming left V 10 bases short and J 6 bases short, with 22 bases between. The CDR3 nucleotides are TGTGCCATCGACCTAATTTTCACGGGAGCTCAGCCCCAGCATTTT. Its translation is CAIDLIFTGAQPQHF.

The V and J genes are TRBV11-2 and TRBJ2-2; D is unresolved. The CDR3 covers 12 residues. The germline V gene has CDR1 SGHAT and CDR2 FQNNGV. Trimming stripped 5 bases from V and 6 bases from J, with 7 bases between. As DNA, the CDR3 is TGTGCCAGCAGCCGCGGCGCCGGGGAGCTGTTTTTT. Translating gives CASSRGAGELFF.

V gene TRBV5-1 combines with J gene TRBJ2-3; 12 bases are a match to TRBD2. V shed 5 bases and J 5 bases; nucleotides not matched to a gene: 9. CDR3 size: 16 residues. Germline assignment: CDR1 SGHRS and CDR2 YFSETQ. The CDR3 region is CASSQGLAGREDTQYF. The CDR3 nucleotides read TGCGCCAGCAGTCAAGGACTAGCGGGGCGAGAAGATACGCAGTATTTT.

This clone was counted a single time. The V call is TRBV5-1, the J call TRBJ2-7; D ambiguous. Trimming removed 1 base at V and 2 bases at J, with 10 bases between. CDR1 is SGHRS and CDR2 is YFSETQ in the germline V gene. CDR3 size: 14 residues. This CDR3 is CASSLIEPPYEQYF. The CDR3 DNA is TGCGCCAGCAGCTTGATCGAGCCACCCTACGAGCAGTACTTC.

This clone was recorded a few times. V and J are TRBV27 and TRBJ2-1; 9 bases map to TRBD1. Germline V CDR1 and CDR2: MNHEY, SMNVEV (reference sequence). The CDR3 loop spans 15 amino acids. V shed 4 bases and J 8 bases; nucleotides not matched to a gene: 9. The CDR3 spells CASSSPGQGIHEQFF. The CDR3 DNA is TGTGCCAGCAGTTCCCCGGGACAGGGAATTCATGAGCAGTTCTTC.